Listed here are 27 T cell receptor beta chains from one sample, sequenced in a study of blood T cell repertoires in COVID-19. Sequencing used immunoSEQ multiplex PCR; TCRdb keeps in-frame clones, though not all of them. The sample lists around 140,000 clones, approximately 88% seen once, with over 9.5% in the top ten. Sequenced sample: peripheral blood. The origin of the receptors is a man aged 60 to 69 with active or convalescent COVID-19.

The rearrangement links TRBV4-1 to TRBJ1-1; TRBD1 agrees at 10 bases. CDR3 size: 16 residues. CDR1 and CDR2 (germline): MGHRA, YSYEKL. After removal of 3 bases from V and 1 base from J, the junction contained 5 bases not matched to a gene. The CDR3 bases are TGCGCCAGCAGCCACCGGGACAGGGGCGCGAACACTGAAGCTTTCTTT. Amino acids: CASSHRDRGANTEAFF.

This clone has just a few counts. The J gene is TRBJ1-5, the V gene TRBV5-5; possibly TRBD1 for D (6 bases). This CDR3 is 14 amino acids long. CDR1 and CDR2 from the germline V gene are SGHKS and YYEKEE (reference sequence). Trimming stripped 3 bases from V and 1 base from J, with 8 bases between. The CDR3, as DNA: TGTGCCAGCAGCTACGGACAGAGCAATCAGCCCCAGCATTTT. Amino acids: CASSYGQSNQPQHF. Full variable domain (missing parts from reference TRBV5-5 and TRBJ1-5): DAGVTQSPTHLIKTRGQQVTLRCSPISGHKSVSWYQQVLGQGPQFIFQYYEKEERGRGNFPDRFSARQFPNYSSELNVNALLLGDSALYLCASSYGQSNQPQHFGDGTRLSIL.

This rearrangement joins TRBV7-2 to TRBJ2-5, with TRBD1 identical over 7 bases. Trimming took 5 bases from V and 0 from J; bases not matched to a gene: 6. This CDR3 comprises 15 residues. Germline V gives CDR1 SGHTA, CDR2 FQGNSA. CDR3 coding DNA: TGTGCCAGCAGCCCAGGGGGACGGAACCAAGAGACCCAGTACTTC. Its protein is CASSPGGRNQETQYF.

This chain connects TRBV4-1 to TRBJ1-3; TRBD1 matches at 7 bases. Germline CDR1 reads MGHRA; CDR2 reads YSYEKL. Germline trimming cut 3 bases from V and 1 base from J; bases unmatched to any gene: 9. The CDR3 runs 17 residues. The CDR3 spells CASSQDHRGGSGNTIYF. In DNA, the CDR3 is TGCGCCAGCAGCCAGGACCACAGGGGTGGATCTGGAAACACCATATATTTT.

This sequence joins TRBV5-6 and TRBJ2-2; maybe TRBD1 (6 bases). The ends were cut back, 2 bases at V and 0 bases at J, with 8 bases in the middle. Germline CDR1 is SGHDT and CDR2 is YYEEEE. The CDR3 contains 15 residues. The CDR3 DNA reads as TGTGCCAGCAGCTTCCGGACAGCGAACACCGGGGAGCTGTTTTTT. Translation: CASSFRTANTGELFF.

The CDR3 nucleotides are TGTGCCTGGAGTCCCCCTGAGGACAGGGGGGACTATGGCTACACCTTC. Its protein product is CAWSPPEDRGDYGYTF. The rearrangement joins TRBV30 to TRBJ1-2; 10 bases map to TRBD1. Germline V gene data show CDR1 as GTSNPN and CDR2 as SVGIG (reference sequence). CDR3 length equals 16 residues. V shed 2 bases and J 3 bases; nucleotides not matched to a gene: 9.

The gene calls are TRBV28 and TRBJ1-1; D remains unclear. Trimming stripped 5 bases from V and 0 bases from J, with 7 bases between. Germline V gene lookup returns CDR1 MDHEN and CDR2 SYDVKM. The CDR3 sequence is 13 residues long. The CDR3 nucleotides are TGTGCCAGCAGTGATCAGATGAACACTGAAGCTTTCTTT. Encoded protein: CASSDQMNTEAFF.

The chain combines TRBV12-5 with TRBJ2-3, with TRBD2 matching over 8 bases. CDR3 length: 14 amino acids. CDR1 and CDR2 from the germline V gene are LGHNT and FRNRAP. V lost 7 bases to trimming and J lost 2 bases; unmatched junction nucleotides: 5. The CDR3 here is CASAGGGDTDTQYF. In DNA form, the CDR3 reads TGTGCTAGTGCCGGGGGGGGTGACACAGATACGCAGTATTTT.

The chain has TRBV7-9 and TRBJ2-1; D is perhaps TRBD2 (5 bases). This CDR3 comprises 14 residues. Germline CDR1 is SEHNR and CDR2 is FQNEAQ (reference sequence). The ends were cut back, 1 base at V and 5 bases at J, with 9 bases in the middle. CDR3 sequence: CASSLGGSNNEQFF. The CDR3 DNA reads TGTGCCAGCAGCTTAGGAGGGAGCAACAATGAGCAGTTCTTC.

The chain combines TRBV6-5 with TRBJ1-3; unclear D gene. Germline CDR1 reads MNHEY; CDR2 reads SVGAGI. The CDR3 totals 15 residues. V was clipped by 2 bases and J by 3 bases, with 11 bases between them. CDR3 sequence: CASSYGTEFGNTIYF. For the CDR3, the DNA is TGTGCCAGCAGTTACGGCACAGAGTTTGGAAACACCATATATTTT.

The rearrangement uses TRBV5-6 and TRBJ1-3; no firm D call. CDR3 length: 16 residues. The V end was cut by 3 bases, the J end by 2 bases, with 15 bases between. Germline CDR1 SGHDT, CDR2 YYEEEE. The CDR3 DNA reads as TGTGCCAGCAGCTCCCCGAGTAATCTTGCTGGAAACACCATATATTTT. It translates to CASSSPSNLAGNTIYF. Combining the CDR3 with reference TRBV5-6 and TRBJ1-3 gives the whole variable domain DAGVTQSPTHLIKTRGQQVTLRCSPKSGHDTVSWYQQALGQGPQFIFQYYEEEERQRGNFPDRFSGHQFPNYSSELNVNALLLGDSALYLCASSSPSNLAGNTIYFGEGSWLTVV.

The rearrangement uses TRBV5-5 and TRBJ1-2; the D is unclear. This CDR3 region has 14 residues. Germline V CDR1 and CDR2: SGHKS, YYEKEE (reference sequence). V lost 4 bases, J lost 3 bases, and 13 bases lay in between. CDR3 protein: CASSHEVEDYGYTF. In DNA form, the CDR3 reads TGTGCCAGCAGCCACGAGGTCGAGGACTATGGCTACACCTTC.

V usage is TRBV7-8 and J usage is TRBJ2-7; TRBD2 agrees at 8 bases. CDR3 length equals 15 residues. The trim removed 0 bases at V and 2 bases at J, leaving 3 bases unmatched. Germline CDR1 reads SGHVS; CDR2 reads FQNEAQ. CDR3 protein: CASSLASGGTYEQYF. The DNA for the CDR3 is TGTGCCAGCAGCTTAGCGTCGGGAGGGACCTACGAGCAGTACTTC.

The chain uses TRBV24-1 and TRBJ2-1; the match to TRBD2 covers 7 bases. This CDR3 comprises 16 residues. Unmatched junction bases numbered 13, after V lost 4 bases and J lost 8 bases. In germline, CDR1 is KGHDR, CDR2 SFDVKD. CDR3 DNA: TGTGCCACCAGTGAACCTAGCGGTCAAGTCGTGGATGAGCAGTTCTTC. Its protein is CATSEPSGQVVDEQFF.

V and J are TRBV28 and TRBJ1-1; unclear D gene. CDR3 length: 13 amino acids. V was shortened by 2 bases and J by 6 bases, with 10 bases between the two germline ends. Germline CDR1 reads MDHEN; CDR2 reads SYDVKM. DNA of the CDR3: TGTGCCAGCAGTTTACCCGGGGTGGCTGAAGCTTTCTTT. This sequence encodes CASSLPGVAEAFF.

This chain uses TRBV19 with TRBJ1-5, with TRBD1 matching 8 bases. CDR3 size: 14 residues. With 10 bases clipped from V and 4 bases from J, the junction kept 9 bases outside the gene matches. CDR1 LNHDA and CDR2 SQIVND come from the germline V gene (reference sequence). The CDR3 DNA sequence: TGTGCCACCTCGGACAGGGCCACTAATCAGCCCCAGCATTTT. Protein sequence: CATSDRATNQPQHF.

DNA of the CDR3: TGTGCCAGCAGCCCAGACAGGGTCAGGCCCCAGCATTTT. It yields the protein CASSPDRVRPQHF. This chain links TRBV28 with TRBJ1-5, with 7 bases matching TRBD1. CDR1 MDHEN and CDR2 SYDVKM come from the germline V gene. After removal of 6 bases from V and 9 bases from J, the junction contained 8 bases not matched to a gene. The CDR3 covers 13 residues. The full variable domain, completed using reference TRBV28 and TRBJ1-5, is DVKVTQSSRYLVKRTGEKVFLECVQDMDHENMFWYRQDPGLGLRLIYFSYDVKMKEKGDIPEGYSVSREKKERFSLILESASTNQTSMYLCASSPDRVRPQHFGDGTRLSIL.

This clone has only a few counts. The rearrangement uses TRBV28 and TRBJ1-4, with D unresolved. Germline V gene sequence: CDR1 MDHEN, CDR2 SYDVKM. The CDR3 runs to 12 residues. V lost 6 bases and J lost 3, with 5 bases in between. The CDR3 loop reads CASRRPNEKLFF. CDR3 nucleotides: TGTGCCAGCAGGAGGCCTAATGAAAAACTGTTTTTT.

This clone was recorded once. The CDR3 region has the DNA TGCGCCAGCAGCTTGGGACAGGGGGATGGCTACACCTTC. Translation: CASSLGQGDGYTF. The chain uses TRBV5-1 and TRBJ1-2; TRBD1 agrees at 9 bases. Germline CDR1 SGHRS, CDR2 YFSETQ. The CDR3 covers 13 residues. The V and J ends lost 0 bases and 6 bases, in that order; junction bases with no gene match: 0.

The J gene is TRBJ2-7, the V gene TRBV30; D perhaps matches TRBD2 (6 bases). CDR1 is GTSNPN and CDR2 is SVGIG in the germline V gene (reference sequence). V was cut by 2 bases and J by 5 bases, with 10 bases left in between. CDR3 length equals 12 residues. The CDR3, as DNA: TGTGCCTGGAGTCTAGCGTGGAACGAGCAGTACTTC. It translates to CAWSLAWNEQYF.

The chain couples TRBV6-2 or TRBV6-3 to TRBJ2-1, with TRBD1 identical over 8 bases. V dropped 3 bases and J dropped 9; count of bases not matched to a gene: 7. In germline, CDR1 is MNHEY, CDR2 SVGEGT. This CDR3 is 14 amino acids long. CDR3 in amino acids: CASSYGRGPSEQFF. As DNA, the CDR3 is TGTGCCAGCAGTTATGGCAGGGGGCCTAGTGAGCAGTTCTTC.

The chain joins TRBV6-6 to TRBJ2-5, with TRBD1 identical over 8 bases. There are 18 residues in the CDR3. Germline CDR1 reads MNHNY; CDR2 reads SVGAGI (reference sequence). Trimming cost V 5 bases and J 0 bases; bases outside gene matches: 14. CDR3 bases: TGTGCCAGCAGTCCACGCCCGCCCCGGACAGGGCACCAAGAGACCCAGTACTTC. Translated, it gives CASSPRPPRTGHQETQYF.

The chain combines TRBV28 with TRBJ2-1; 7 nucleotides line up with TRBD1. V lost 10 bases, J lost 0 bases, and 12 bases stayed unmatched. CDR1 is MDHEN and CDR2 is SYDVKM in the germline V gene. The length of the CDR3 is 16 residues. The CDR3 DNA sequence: TGTGCCACAAAGGGGGCAGGGGAAAGCTCCTACAATGAGCAGTTCTTC. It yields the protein CATKGAGESSYNEQFF.

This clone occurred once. CDR3 DNA sequence: TGTGCCAGCAGACCACCCCCGGCAGATACGCAGTATTTT. Protein sequence: CASRPPPADTQYF. The genes are TRBV28 and TRBJ2-3, with D unclear. Trimming stripped 6 bases from V and 4 bases from J, with 11 bases between. CDR3 length equals 13 residues. CDR1 MDHEN and CDR2 SYDVKM come from the germline V gene.

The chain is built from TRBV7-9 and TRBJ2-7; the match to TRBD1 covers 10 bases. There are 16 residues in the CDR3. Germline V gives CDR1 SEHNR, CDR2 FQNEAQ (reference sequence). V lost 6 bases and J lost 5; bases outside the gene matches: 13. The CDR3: CASSQIGTGVRNEQYF. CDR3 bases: TGTGCCAGCAGTCAAATAGGGACAGGGGTTAGAAACGAGCAGTACTTC.

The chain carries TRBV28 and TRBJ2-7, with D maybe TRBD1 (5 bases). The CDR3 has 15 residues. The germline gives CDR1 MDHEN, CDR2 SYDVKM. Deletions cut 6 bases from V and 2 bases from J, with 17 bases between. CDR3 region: CASSSPWTPTYEQYF. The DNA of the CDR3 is TGTGCCAGCAGCTCCCCGTGGACACCAACCTACGAGCAGTACTTC. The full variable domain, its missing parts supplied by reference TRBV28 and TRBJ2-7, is DVKVTQSSRYLVKRTGEKVFLECVQDMDHENMFWYRQDPGLGLRLIYFSYDVKMKEKGDIPEGYSVSREKKERFSLILESASTNQTSMYLCASSSPWTPTYEQYFGPGTRLTVT.

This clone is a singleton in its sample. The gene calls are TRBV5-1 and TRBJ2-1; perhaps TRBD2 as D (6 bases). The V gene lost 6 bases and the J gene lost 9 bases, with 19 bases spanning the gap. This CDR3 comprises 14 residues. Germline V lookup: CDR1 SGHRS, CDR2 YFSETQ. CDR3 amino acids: CASTMGGIMGEQFF. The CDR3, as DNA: TGCGCCAGCACCATGGGGGGTATAATGGGTGAGCAGTTCTTC.